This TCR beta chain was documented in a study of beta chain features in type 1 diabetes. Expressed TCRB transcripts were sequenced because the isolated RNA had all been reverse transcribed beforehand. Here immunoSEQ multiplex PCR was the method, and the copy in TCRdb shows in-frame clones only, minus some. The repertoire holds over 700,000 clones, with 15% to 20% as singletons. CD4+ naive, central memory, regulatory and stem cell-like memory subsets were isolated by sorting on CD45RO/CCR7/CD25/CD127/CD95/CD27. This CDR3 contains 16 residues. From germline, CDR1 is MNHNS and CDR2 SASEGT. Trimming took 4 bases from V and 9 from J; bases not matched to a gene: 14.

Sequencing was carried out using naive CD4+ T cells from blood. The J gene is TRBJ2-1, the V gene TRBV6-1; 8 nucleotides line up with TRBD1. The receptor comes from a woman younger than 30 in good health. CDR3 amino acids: CASSGVVRDRRAEQFF. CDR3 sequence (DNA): TGTGCCAGCAGTGGAGTCGTCCGGGACAGGAGGGCTGAGCAGTTCTTC.